The 8 T cell receptor beta chains below were found in one sample sequenced in a study of resident and recirculating memory T cells in vitiligo. Profiled with immunoSEQ multiplex PCR; TCRdb holds only in-frame clones, not every one. The data show tens of thousands of clones, about nine tenths seen once. Material: blood. The receptors here all came from a male donor with vitiligo.

This clone was found once. This sequence joins TRBV29-1 and TRBJ2-3; 7 bases are shared with TRBD1. Germline trimming cut 3 bases from V and 0 bases from J; bases unmatched to any gene: 9. Germline-derived CDR1 and CDR2 are SQVTM and ANQGSEA. This CDR3 has 16 residues. The CDR3 sequence: CSVELQGFGSTDTQYF. As DNA, the CDR3 is TGCAGCGTTGAGCTACAGGGGTTTGGGAGCACAGATACGCAGTATTTT.

This sequence joins TRBV2 and TRBJ1-2, with D unresolved. The germline CDR1 and CDR2 sequences are SNHLY and FYNNEI. Trimming removed 10 bases from V and 8 bases from J, with 20 bases in between. The CDR3 runs 13 residues. CDR3 sequence: CATGRTVASGYTF. The CDR3 bases are TGTGCCACCGGGAGAACGGTGGCGAGCGGCTACACCTTC.

For the CDR3, the DNA is TGTGCCAGCAGTCCCCAGGAGGACCCCCAGCCCCAGCATTTT. Protein: CASSPQEDPQPQHF. This chain joins TRBV6-1 and TRBJ1-5; D remains ambiguous. Trimming took off 5 bases at V and 7 bases at J, with 15 bases between the two ends. CDR1 is MNHNS, CDR2 SASEGT, per germline. The CDR3 is 14 residues long.

This clone has only one observation. CDR3 coding DNA: TGTGCCAGCAGTGAATGGGTCCCGGGCACCGGGGAGCTGTTTTTT. This gives the protein CASSEWVPGTGELFF. The chain combines TRBV6-1 with TRBJ2-2; D gene unclear. The V gene lost 2 bases and the J gene lost 4 bases, with 11 bases spanning the gap. The CDR3 length is 15 residues. Germline CDR1 is MNHNS and CDR2 is SASEGT.

The chain combines TRBV28 with TRBJ1-2; D is possibly TRBD1 (6 bases). V lost 8 bases, J lost 5 bases, and 21 bases lay in between. This CDR3 is built from 15 residues. Per germline, CDR1 MDHEN and CDR2 SYDVKM. The CDR3 sequence: CASLIGGGLGYGYTF. The CDR3, as DNA: TGTGCCAGCTTAATAGGGGGGGGCTTGGGTTATGGCTACACCTTC.

The chain couples TRBV5-6 to TRBJ1-1; TRBD1 might be the D (6 bases). In germline, CDR1 is SGHDT, CDR2 YYEEEE. This CDR3 has 15 amino acids. V dropped 4 bases and J dropped 5 bases, with 18 bases sitting between them. The CDR3 reads CASSIRGDLGTEAFF. The CDR3 nucleotides read TGTGCCAGCAGCATCAGGGGAGATTTGGGAACTGAAGCTTTCTTT.

This chain joins TRBV11-2 and TRBJ1-2, with unresolved D. Per the germline V gene, CDR1 is SGHAT and CDR2 is FQNNGV. CDR3 size: 14 residues. V was clipped by 0 bases and J by 4 bases, with 9 bases between them. The CDR3 DNA is TGTGCCAGCAGCTTAGAAGCAGGACTCTATGGCTACACCTTC. It specifies CASSLEAGLYGYTF. Complete variable domain (other parts from reference TRBV11-2 and TRBJ1-2): EAGVAQSPRYKIIEKRQSVAFWCNPISGHATLYWYQQILGQGPKLLIQFQNNGVVDDSQLPKDRFSAERLKGVDSTLKIQPAKLEDSAVYLCASSLEAGLYGYTFGSGTRLTVV.

This chain connects TRBV19 to TRBJ2-7; no definite D call. Between the trimmed V and J ends, which lost 1 base and 2 bases, there was a span of 6 bases. The V gene's germline CDR1 is LNHDA and CDR2 SQIVND (reference sequence). The CDR3 runs to 13 residues. CDR3 sequence: CASSIARTYEQYF. Written as DNA, the CDR3 is TGTGCCAGTAGTATAGCCAGGACCTACGAGCAGTACTTC.